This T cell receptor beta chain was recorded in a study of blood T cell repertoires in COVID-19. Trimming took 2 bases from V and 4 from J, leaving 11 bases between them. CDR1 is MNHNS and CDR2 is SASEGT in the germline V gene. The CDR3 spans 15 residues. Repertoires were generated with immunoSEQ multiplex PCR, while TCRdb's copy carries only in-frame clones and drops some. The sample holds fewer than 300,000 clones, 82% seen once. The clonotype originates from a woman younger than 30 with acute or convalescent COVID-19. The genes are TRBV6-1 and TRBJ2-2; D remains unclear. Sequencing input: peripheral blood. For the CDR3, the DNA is TGTGCCAGCAGTGAACCCCCAATGAGCACCGGGGAGCTGTTTTTT. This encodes CASSEPPMSTGELFF.